Below are 28 T cell receptor beta chains sequenced from a single sample in a study of chemoradiotherapy in HPV16-positive cancers. Measured with immunoSEQ multiplex PCR; TCRdb has only the in-frame clones, and not every one. The profile shows tens of thousands of clones, roughly 66% of them singletons. The biological material was taken from a patient who underwent chemoradiotherapy. The origin of the receptors is a human donor with HPV-associated anogenital cancer.

The V gene is TRBV27, the J gene TRBJ2-5, with 9 bases matching TRBD1. The CDR3 has 16 amino acids. Germline V CDR1 and CDR2: MNHEY, SMNVEV (reference sequence). The V segment lost 0 bases and the J segment 7 bases; nucleotides outside the gene matches: 9. The CDR3 region has the DNA TGTGCCAGCAGTTTATCGACAGGGGGGGTAACCGGGACCCAGTACTTC. As protein: CASSLSTGGVTGTQYF.

With regard to this clone: In this CDR3 the conserved last residue, phenylalanine or tryptophan, is missing, so a read error is likely. Because the CDR3's place on the DNA is in doubt, the DNA is left out and the CDR3 is given as listed by TCRdb. V gene TRBV11-3 combines with J gene TRBJ2-7. Germline V gives CDR1 SGHNT, CDR2 YENEEA. From its first to its last residue, the CDR3 has 10 amino acids. The CDR3 sequence: CASSFRGPPS.

The rearrangement links TRBV5-4 to TRBJ2-2; D possibly matches TRBD1 or TRBD2 (5 bases each). The V end lost 9 bases, the J end lost 3 bases, and 12 bases lay between the germline ends. CDR1 is SGHNT, CDR2 YYREEE, per germline (reference sequence). The CDR3 length is 13 residues. CDR3 in DNA: TGTGCCACCGACCAGGGAGACACCGGGGAGCTGTTTTTT. This gives the protein CATDQGDTGELFF.

V usage is TRBV5-1 and J usage is TRBJ1-1; 8 nucleotides align to TRBD1. Germline CDR1 is SGHRS and CDR2 is YFSETQ. This CDR3 spans 17 amino acids. The J segment lost 2 bases and the V segment lost 0 bases, leaving 9 bases of the junction unmatched. The CDR3 loop is CASSLARPGGYNTEAFF. Here the CDR3 DNA reads TGCGCCAGCAGCTTGGCCCGGCCAGGGGGCTACAACACTGAAGCTTTCTTT.

This sequence joins TRBV5-4 and TRBJ2-7, with D unresolved. Germline V lookup: CDR1 SGHNT, CDR2 YYREEE (reference sequence). The V end lost 4 bases, the J end lost 5 bases, and 16 bases lay between the germline ends. CDR3 length equals 14 residues. DNA for the CDR3: TGTGCCAGCAGCCCCGCGAGTCTTGACAACGAGCAGTACTTC. It encodes CASSPASLDNEQYF.

The V call is TRBV11-3, the J call TRBJ2-5, with D unresolved. Trimming cost V 0 bases and J 9 bases, with 23 bases left between them. There are 17 residues in the CDR3. The germline V gene has CDR1 SGHNT and CDR2 YENEEA. In DNA form, the CDR3 reads TGTGCCAGCAGCTTAGATTTGCACAGATCCCGGGCAATGGCCCAGTACTTC. Residues: CASSLDLHRSRAMAQYF. Full variable domain (missing parts from reference TRBV11-3 and TRBJ2-5): EAGVVQSPRYKIIEKKQPVAFWCNPISGHNTLYWYLQNLGQGPELLIRYENEEAVDDSQLPKDRFSAERLKGVDSTLKIQPAELGDSAVYLCASSLDLHRSRAMAQYFGPGTRLLVL.

This chain links TRBV19 with TRBJ1-5; D is uncertain. Per germline, CDR1 LNHDA and CDR2 SQIVND (reference sequence). Trimming pared 10 bases from V and 3 bases from J, leaving 19 bases between. The CDR3 is 15 residues long. CDR3 DNA: TGTGCCACACGGGAACAAGGTAGGGCCAATCAGCCCCAGCATTTT. It translates to CATREQGRANQPQHF.

The rearrangement links TRBV5-1 to TRBJ2-7, with D possibly matching TRBD2 (6 bases). Germline V lookup: CDR1 SGHRS, CDR2 YFSETQ. This CDR3 has 17 residues. The V end lost 2 bases, the J end lost 0 bases, and 18 bases lay between the germline ends. The CDR3 DNA is TGCGCCAGCAGCTTCTCCCCTAGTAGCGGAATCTCCTACGAGCAGTACTTC. It is translated as CASSFSPSSGISYEQYF.

The DNA for the CDR3 is TGTGCCAGCTCATCAGAGAACTCCTACGAGCAGTACTTC. It codes for CASSSENSYEQYF. This rearrangement joins TRBV18 to TRBJ2-7; the D is unclear. Per germline, CDR1 KGHSH and CDR2 LQKENI. CDR3 length: 13 residues. Between the trimmed V and J ends, which lost 5 bases and 0 bases, there was a span of 8 bases.

In nucleotides, the CDR3 is TGTGCCAGCAGCCCACTGGGCAGGGGCTATTACGAGCAGTACTTC. Translation: CASSPLGRGYYEQYF. V usage is TRBV11-2 and J usage is TRBJ2-7; perhaps TRBD1 as D (6 bases). The CDR3 is 15 residues long. Deletions cut 5 bases from V and 4 bases from J, with 18 bases between. Per the germline V gene, CDR1 is SGHAT and CDR2 is FQNNGV.

This clone has just one count. This sequence joins TRBV7-9 and TRBJ2-7; D possibly matches TRBD1 or TRBD2 (5 bases each). The CDR3 totals 15 residues. Germline CDR1 is SEHNR and CDR2 is FQNEAQ (reference sequence). The V gene lost 5 bases and the J gene lost 2 bases, with 16 bases spanning the gap. The CDR3 DNA sequence: TGTGCCAGCAGCCCCAATCACCGGGGCGCCTACGAGCAGTACTTC. This sequence encodes CASSPNHRGAYEQYF.

This clone was picked up a small number of times. The CDR3 DNA follows: TGTGCCAGTAGCCTCCCGGACGGCAGGGCAACCTATGGCTACACCTTC. Translated: CASSLPDGRATYGYTF. The chain joins TRBV19 to TRBJ1-2, with a possible D match to TRBD1 (5 bases). Trimming stripped 6 bases from V and 4 bases from J, with 21 bases between. Germline-derived CDR1 and CDR2 are LNHDA and SQIVND (reference sequence). The CDR3 spans 16 residues.

This clone was counted between two and nine times. The gene calls are TRBV19 and TRBJ1-5; D uncertain. CDR3 size: 16 residues. V was clipped by 8 bases and J by 4 bases, with 21 bases between them. The germline V gene encodes CDR1 LNHDA and CDR2 SQIVND (reference sequence). CDR3 region: CASESATRSANQPQHF. The CDR3 DNA sequence: TGTGCCAGTGAATCCGCCACGAGGAGTGCTAATCAGCCCCAGCATTTT.

The rearrangement uses TRBV30 and TRBJ1-6, with TRBD1 as a possible D gene (5 bases). Germline loops: CDR1 GTSNPN, CDR2 SVGIG (reference sequence). The CDR3 contains 12 residues. V was clipped by 4 bases and J by 4 bases, with 5 bases between them. CDR3 nucleotide sequence: TGTGCCTGGACAGGGTATAATTCACCCCTCCACTTT. This translates into CAWTGYNSPLHF.

J is TRBJ1-1 and V is TRBV30; D perhaps matches TRBD1 (6 bases). The CDR3 is 11 residues long. V lost 1 base and J lost 10, with 10 bases in between. Germline V CDR1 and CDR2: GTSNPN, SVGIG (reference sequence). CDR3 in DNA: TGTGCCTGGAGTGGCGGGGGCACAGCTTTCTTT. Its translation: CAWSGGGTAFF.

This clone was observed a handful of times. The chain combines TRBV2 with TRBJ1-5; 10 nucleotides match TRBD1. The CDR3 sequence is 13 residues long. V lost 7 bases, J lost 7 bases, and 4 bases stayed unmatched. Germline V gene data show CDR1 as SNHLY and CDR2 as FYNNEI. CDR3 DNA sequence: TGTGCCAGCACAAGGGACAGGGGACAGCCCCAGCATTTT. Amino acid sequence: CASTRDRGQPQHF.

The chain is built from TRBV9 and TRBJ2-7; 8 bases map to TRBD2. The CDR3 spans 16 residues. The germline gives CDR1 SGDLS, CDR2 YYNGEE. V was clipped by 0 bases and J by 2 bases; unmatched bases: 7. Here the CDR3 DNA reads TGTGCCAGCAGCGTAGCTAGTACTAGCGGACCCTACGAGCAGTACTTC. Its translation: CASSVASTSGPYEQYF.

The J gene is TRBJ2-7, the V gene TRBV25-1; D is unclear. CDR1 MGHDK and CDR2 SYGVNS come from the germline V gene. Trimming stripped 4 bases from V and 2 bases from J, with 6 bases between. This CDR3 is 12 amino acids long. The CDR3 nucleotides read TGTGCCAGCAGTGGCAAACCCTACGAGCAGTACTTC. It translates to CASSGKPYEQYF.

This clone was detected only once. This sequence joins TRBV21-1 and TRBJ1-1; TRBD1, as called in the table, went unchecked against the DNA. TRBV21-1 is a pseudogene segment. The CDR3 has 16 residues. Written as DNA, the CDR3 is TGTGCCAGCAGCAGAAAGGCCGGGACAGCGAACACTGAAGCTTTCTTT. Translated: CASSRKAGTANTEAFF.

This chain links TRBV4-2 with TRBJ2-3; 9 bases map to TRBD2. Per the germline V gene, CDR1 is LGHNA and CDR2 is YNFKEQ. V shed 0 bases and J 4 bases; nucleotides not matched to a gene: 8. The CDR3 length is 17 residues. The CDR3: CASSQEGSGSPSDTQYF. The DNA of the CDR3 is TGTGCCAGCAGCCAAGAGGGTAGCGGGAGTCCCTCAGATACGCAGTATTTT.

The gene calls are TRBV16 and TRBJ2-5, with D uncertain. Trimming took 2 bases from V and 1 from J, leaving 5 bases between them. CDR1 is KGHSY, CDR2 FQNENV, per germline. This CDR3 has 13 residues. The CDR3 nucleotides are TGTGCCAGCAGCCAAGGCTTCCAAGAGACCCAGTACTTC. Protein product: CASSQGFQETQYF.

The chain employs TRBV28 and TRBJ1-4, with D possibly TRBD1 on 5 matching bases. Germline values: CDR1 MDHEN, CDR2 SYDVKM. Trimming pared 4 bases from V and 8 bases from J, leaving 20 bases between. There are 16 residues in the CDR3. The CDR3: CASSSPRGGGREKLFF. The DNA for the CDR3 is TGTGCCAGCAGTTCCCCTCGGGGGGGAGGACGCGAAAAACTGTTTTTT.

The chain has TRBV6-1 and TRBJ2-6, with unresolved D. Germline assignment: CDR1 MNHNS and CDR2 SASEGT. V lost 2 bases, J lost 5 bases, and 13 bases lay in between. The CDR3 has 16 residues. Here the CDR3 DNA reads TGTGCCAGCAGTGAACGTTATTCCATTCGGGCCAACGTCCTGACTTTC. It specifies CASSERYSIRANVLTF.

The chain uses TRBV30 and TRBJ1-4; TRBD1 is a possible D gene (6 bases). CDR1 is GTSNPN and CDR2 is SVGIG in the germline V gene (reference sequence). This CDR3 spans 12 amino acids. V was trimmed by 7 bases and J by 1 base, leaving 7 bases between them. CDR3: CASQGTNEKLFF. The CDR3 nucleotides read TGTGCCTCACAGGGAACTAATGAAAAACTGTTTTTT.

This chain links TRBV18 with TRBJ1-5; 8 bases match TRBD1. J was trimmed by 7 bases and V by 4 bases; bases with no gene match: 9. The CDR3 extends over 15 amino acids. Per germline, CDR1 KGHSH and CDR2 LQKENI. In DNA, the CDR3 is TGTGCCAGCTCACTCGGACAGGGCAGTGTGCAGCCCCAGCATTTT. Translated, it gives CASSLGQGSVQPQHF.

The chain has TRBV12-5 and TRBJ1-2, with D unclear. The CDR3 runs to 13 residues. Germline values: CDR1 LGHNT, CDR2 FRNRAP. Trimming took 7 bases from V and 4 from J, leaving 13 bases between them. The CDR3 nucleotides are TGTGCTAGTGATCCGGACGGTACCTATGGCTACACCTTC. Protein sequence: CASDPDGTYGYTF.

J is TRBJ2-3 and V is TRBV27; 16 positions agree with TRBD2. J was trimmed by 1 base and V by 3 bases; bases with no gene match: 10. The CDR3 is 20 residues long. CDR1 is MNHEY and CDR2 is SMNVEV in the germline V gene (reference sequence). CDR3 loop: CASSFYRPGTSGRGTDTQYF. The DNA for the CDR3 is TGTGCCAGCAGTTTTTACCGCCCCGGGACTAGCGGGAGGGGCACAGATACGCAGTATTTT.

The chain recombines TRBV6-5 with TRBJ2-2; D remains unclear. The CDR3 covers 13 residues. Trimming stripped 2 bases from V and 5 bases from J, with 6 bases between. Germline-derived CDR1 and CDR2 are MNHEY and SVGAGI. The CDR3 sequence is CASSYVVTGELFF. The DNA of the CDR3 is TGTGCCAGCAGTTACGTCGTAACCGGGGAGCTGTTTTTT.